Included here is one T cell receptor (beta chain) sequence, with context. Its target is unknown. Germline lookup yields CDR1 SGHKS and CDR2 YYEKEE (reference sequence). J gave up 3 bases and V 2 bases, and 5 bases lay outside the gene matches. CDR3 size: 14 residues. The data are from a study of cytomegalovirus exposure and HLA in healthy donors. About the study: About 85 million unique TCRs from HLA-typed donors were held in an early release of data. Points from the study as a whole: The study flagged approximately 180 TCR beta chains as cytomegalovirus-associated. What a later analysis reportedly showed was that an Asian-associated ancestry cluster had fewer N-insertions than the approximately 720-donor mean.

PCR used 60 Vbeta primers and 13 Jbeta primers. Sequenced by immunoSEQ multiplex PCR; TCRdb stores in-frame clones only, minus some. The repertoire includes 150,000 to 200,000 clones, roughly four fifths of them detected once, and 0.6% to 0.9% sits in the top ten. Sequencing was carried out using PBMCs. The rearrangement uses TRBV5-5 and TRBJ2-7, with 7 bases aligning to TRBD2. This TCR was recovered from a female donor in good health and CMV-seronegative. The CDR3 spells CASSLAGNLYEQYF. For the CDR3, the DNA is TGTGCCAGCAGCTTAGCGGGAAACCTCTACGAGCAGTACTTC.